This T cell receptor beta chain came from a study of human T cells and chemical hapten exposure. V lost 0 bases to trimming and J lost 6 bases, with 11 bases between them. The CDR3 sequence is 14 residues long. Germline V lookup: CDR1 SGHRS, CDR2 YFSETQ. Individual cDNA molecules each carried unique molecular identifiers attached by the library. TCRdb redid the calling of the RACE reads with MiXCR, one entry per CDR3 protein. This repertoire shows roughly 100,000 distinct CDR3 sequences, about 8.8% found once; its top ten account for approximately 2.8%. Time point noted: healthy volunteer bleed at 2 weeks. The template was total RNA from unfractionated whole blood.

The sequence derives from a female donor in good health. Some clones in this sample may be carry-over from other donors' samples. The gene calls are TRBV5-1 and TRBJ2-3; D possibly corresponds to TRBD1 (6 bases). Sequencing was performed on whole blood. CDR3 nucleotide sequence: TGCGCCAGCAGCTTGGTGGGACACGAGGATACGCAGTATTTT. Its protein is CASSLVGHEDTQYF.